This TCR beta chain is drawn from a study of blood T cell repertoires in COVID-19. Assay used: immunoSEQ multiplex PCR; TCRdb lists only in-frame clones, some missing. In the table there are about 25,000 clones, around nine tenths of which are singletons. The germline CDR1 and CDR2 sequences are ENHRY and SYGVKD. V was clipped by 6 bases and J by 0 bases; unmatched bases: 4. The CDR3 spans 15 residues. As to this clone: The sample contains more than one DNA sequence encoding this CDR3.

Sequencing was performed on peripheral blood. The source is a man between 65 and 85 years old with active COVID-19. The chain joins TRBV10-3 to TRBJ1-4, with TRBD1 matching over 7 bases. The chain's CDR3 is CAIRAGQATNEKLFF. As DNA, the CDR3 is TGTGCCATCAGAGCTGGACAGGCAACTAATGAAAAACTGTTTTTT.